Below are 3 T cell receptor beta chains sequenced from a single sample in a study of T cell responses to AZD1222 COVID-19 vaccine. Profiled with immunoSEQ multiplex PCR; TCRdb holds only in-frame clones, not every one. The repertoire holds around 84,000 clones, with 75% to 90% as singletons. The source was peripheral blood, collected on day 0 of AZD1222 vaccination. The receptor source for this set is an adult in good health.

Written as DNA, the CDR3 is TGTGCCATATCAGTAAGGGGACAAAGTATACTATATAGCAATCAGCCCCAGCATTTT. It specifies CAISVRGQSILYSNQPQHF. V and J are TRBV28 and TRBJ1-5, with D perhaps matching TRBD1 (6 bases). Germline V gene data show CDR1 as MDHEN and CDR2 as SYDVKM. V lost 10 bases and J lost 0, with 28 bases in between. The CDR3 has 19 amino acids.

The chain couples TRBV2 to TRBJ1-1, with a tentative D call TRBD1 (5 bases). Trimming took off 6 bases at V and 6 bases at J, with 23 bases between the two ends. Germline assignment: CDR1 SNHLY and CDR2 FYNNEI. The CDR3 contains 16 residues. CDR3 region: CASSATSVGGGAEAFF. The CDR3 DNA sequence: TGTGCCAGCAGCGCTACCTCGGTCGGGGGTGGCGCTGAAGCTTTCTTT. Filled out from reference TRBV2 and TRBJ1-1, the complete variable domain reads EPEVTQTPSHQVTQMGQEVILRCVPISNHLYFYWYRQILGQKVEFLVSFYNNEISEKSEIFDDQFSVERPDGSNFTLKIRSTKLEDSAMYFCASSATSVGGGAEAFFGQGTRLTVV.

The chain links TRBV4-2 to TRBJ1-1; 9 bases agree with TRBD1. The CDR3 is made up of 16 amino acids. Germline V gives CDR1 LGHNA, CDR2 YNFKEQ. The V and J ends lost 3 bases and 2 bases, in that order; junction bases with no gene match: 7. CDR3 sequence: CASSHPTDRGNTEAFF. The CDR3 nucleotides are TGTGCCAGCAGCCACCCCACGGACAGGGGAAACACTGAAGCTTTCTTT.